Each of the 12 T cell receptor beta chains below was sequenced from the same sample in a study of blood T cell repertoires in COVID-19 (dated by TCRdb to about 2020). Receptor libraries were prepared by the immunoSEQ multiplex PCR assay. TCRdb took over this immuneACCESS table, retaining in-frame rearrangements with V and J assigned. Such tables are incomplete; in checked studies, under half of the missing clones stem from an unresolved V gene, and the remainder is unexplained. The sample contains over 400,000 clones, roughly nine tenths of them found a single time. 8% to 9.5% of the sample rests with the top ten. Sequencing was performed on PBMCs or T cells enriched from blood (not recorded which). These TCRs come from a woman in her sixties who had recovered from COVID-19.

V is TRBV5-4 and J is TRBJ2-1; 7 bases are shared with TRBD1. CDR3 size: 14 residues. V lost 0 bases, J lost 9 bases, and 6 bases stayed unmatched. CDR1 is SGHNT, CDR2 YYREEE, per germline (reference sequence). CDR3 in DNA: TGTGCCAGCAGCTTGGGACAGGGAGACAGTGAGCAGTTCTTC. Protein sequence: CASSLGQGDSEQFF.

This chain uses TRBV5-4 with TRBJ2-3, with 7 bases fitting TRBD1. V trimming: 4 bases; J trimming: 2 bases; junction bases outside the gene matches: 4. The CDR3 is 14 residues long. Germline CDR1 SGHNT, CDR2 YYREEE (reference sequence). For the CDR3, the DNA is TGTGCCAGCAGCATCGGGACAGCCACAGATACGCAGTATTTT. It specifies CASSIGTATDTQYF.

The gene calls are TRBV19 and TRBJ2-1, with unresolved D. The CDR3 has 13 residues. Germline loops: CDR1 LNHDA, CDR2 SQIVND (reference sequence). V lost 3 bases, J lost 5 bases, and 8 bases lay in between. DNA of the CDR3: TGTGCCAGTAGTATTCTATCCGACAATGAGCAGTTCTTC. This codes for CASSILSDNEQFF.

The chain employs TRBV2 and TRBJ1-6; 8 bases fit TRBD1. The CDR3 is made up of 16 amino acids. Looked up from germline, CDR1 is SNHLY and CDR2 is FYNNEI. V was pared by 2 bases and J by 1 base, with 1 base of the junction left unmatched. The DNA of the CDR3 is TGTGCCAGCAGTGAACACAGGGGGTCCTATAATTCACCCCTCCACTTT. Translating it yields CASSEHRGSYNSPLHF.

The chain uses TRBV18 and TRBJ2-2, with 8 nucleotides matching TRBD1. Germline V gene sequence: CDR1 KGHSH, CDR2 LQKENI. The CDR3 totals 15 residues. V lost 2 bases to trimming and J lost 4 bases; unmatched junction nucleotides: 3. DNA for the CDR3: TGTGCCAGCTCACCAAATACAGGGGGCACCGGGGAGCTGTTTTTT. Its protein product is CASSPNTGGTGELFF.

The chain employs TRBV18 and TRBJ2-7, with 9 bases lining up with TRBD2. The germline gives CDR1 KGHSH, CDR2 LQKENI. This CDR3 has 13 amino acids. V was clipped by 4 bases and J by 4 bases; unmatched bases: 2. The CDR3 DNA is TGTGCCAGCTCACAGACTAGCGGTTACGAGCAGTACGTC. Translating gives CASSQTSGYEQYV.

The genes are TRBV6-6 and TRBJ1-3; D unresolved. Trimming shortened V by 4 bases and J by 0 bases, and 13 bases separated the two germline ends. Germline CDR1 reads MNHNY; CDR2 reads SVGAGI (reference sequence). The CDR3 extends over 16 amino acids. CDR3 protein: CASSWAGITSGNTIYF. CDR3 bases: TGTGCCAGCAGTTGGGCCGGGATTACCTCTGGAAACACCATATATTTT.

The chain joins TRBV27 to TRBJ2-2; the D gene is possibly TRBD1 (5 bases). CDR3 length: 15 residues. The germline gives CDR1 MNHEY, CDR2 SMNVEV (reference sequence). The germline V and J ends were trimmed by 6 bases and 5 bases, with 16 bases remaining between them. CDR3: CASSLGAPGTGELFF. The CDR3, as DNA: TGTGCCAGCAGCTTAGGGGCGCCCGGGACCGGGGAGCTGTTTTTT.

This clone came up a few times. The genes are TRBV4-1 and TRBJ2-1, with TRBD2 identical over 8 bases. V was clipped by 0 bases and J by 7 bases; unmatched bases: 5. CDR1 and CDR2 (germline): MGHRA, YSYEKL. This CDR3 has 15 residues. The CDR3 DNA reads TGCGCCAGCAGCCAAGATCCGGGGGGGCCGAATGAGCAGTTCTTC. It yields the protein CASSQDPGGPNEQFF.

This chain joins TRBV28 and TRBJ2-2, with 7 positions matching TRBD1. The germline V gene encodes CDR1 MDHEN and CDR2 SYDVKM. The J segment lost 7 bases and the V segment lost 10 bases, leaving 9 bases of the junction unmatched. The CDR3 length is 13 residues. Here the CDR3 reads CATQGLVVGELFF. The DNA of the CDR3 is TGTGCCACACAGGGGCTCGTTGTCGGGGAGCTGTTTTTT.

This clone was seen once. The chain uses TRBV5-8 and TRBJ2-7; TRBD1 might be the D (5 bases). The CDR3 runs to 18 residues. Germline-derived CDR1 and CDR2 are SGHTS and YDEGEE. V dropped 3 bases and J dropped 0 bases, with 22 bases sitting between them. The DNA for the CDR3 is TGTGCCAGCAGCTCACCCCGACTGGGGCAAAGACTCTCCTACGAGCAGTACTTC. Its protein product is CASSSPRLGQRLSYEQYF.

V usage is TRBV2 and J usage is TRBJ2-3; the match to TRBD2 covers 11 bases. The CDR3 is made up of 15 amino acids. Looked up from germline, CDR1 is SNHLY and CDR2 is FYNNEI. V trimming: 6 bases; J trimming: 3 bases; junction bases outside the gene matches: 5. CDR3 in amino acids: CASRASGGFTDTQYF. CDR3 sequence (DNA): TGTGCCAGCAGGGCTAGCGGGGGGTTTACAGATACGCAGTATTTT.